One sample yielded the 31 T cell receptor beta chains listed below, sequenced in a study of PD-1 blockade in classical Hodgkin lymphoma. Specified time point: newly diagnosed, previously untreated cHL patient sample. The authors purified CD4+ T cells from thawed PBMCs by magnetic negative selection. Here immunoSEQ multiplex PCR was the method, and the copy in TCRdb shows in-frame clones only, minus some. There are 20,000 to 25,000 clones in the sample; 85% to 95% occur only once, and 0.41% lies in the top ten. The specimen was CD4+ T cells from blood. The receptors were gathered from a human donor with classical Hodgkin lymphoma.

The chain has TRBV30 and TRBJ2-2; 9 nucleotides agree with TRBD2. With 0 bases clipped from V and 3 bases from J, the junction kept 8 bases outside the gene matches. The CDR3 sequence is 17 residues long. Germline values: CDR1 GTSNPN, CDR2 SVGIG (reference sequence). Written as DNA, the CDR3 is TGTGCCTGGAGTGTACGATTTAGCGGGAGATACACCGGGGAGCTGTTTTTT. Translation gives CAWSVRFSGRYTGELFF.

This chain joins TRBV2 and TRBJ1-2; no reliable D call. CDR1 is SNHLY and CDR2 is FYNNEI in the germline V gene. V was clipped by 0 bases and J by 14 bases, with 10 bases between them. This CDR3 region has 11 residues. CDR3 DNA sequence: TGTGCCAGCAGTGAAGCTCCATCCGGTACCTTC. This gives the protein CASSEAPSGTF.

This clone was detected only a few times. This chain uses TRBV5-6 with TRBJ2-3, with D possibly being TRBD2 (5 bases). Trimming shortened V by 1 base and J by 0 bases, and 9 bases separated the two germline ends. The CDR3 loop spans 15 amino acids. Germline loops: CDR1 SGHDT, CDR2 YYEEEE. Here the CDR3 reads CASSLIGVSTDTQYF. CDR3 in DNA: TGTGCCAGCAGCTTGATCGGGGTCAGCACAGATACGCAGTATTTT.

The V call is TRBV5-4, the J call TRBJ2-1; D is possibly TRBD2 (5 bases). The V end lost 2 bases, the J end lost 0 bases, and 9 bases lay between the germline ends. The CDR3 is 15 amino acids. CDR1 is SGHNT, CDR2 YYREEE, per germline (reference sequence). CDR3 in DNA: TGTGCCAGCAGCTTCCGGGAAAGCTCCTACAATGAGCAGTTCTTC. Encoded protein: CASSFRESSYNEQFF.

The V gene is TRBV4-2, the J gene TRBJ2-1; unclear D gene. From germline, CDR1 is LGHNA and CDR2 YNFKEQ. The V end was cut by 6 bases, the J end by 7 bases, with 7 bases between. The CDR3 runs 11 residues. The CDR3 protein is CASSQRNEQFF. DNA for the CDR3: TGTGCCAGCAGTCAAAGGAATGAGCAGTTCTTC.

This chain uses TRBV6-5 with TRBJ2-3, with TRBD2 identical over 8 bases. The V and J ends lost 6 bases and 0 bases, in that order; junction bases with no gene match: 5. Germline lookup yields CDR1 MNHEY and CDR2 SVGAGI. CDR3 size: 15 residues. The CDR3 here is CASRLQRESTDTQYF. CDR3 DNA sequence: TGTGCCAGCAGGCTTCAGCGGGAGAGCACAGATACGCAGTATTTT.

This chain links TRBV30 with TRBJ1-2; D possibly corresponds to TRBD1 (5 bases). Germline V CDR1 and CDR2: GTSNPN, SVGIG (reference sequence). V was pared by 0 bases and J by 7 bases, with 21 bases between. This CDR3 has 16 amino acids. Here the CDR3 DNA reads TGTGCCTGGAGTGTATATGTATGGGGACCCGGGTCTGGCTACACCTTC. The encoded protein is CAWSVYVWGPGSGYTF.

The V call is TRBV5-5, the J call TRBJ1-3; a possible D gene is TRBD1 (6 bases). V was cut by 4 bases and J by 3 bases, with 17 bases left in between. The CDR3 is made up of 16 amino acids. Germline V gene sequence: CDR1 SGHKS, CDR2 YYEKEE (reference sequence). The CDR3: CASSPEGTYNGNTIYF. The CDR3 bases are TGTGCCAGCAGCCCTGAAGGGACATATAATGGAAACACCATATATTTT.

CDR3 protein: CATSTRLGQLHGYTF. The CDR3 coding sequence is TGTGCCACCAGCACCCGCCTGGGACAACTCCACGGCTACACCTTC. The chain carries TRBV15 and TRBJ1-2; D is possibly TRBD1 (6 bases). The CDR3 covers 15 residues. V lost 4 bases and J lost 8, with 20 bases in between. Germline V gene sequence: CDR1 LNHNV, CDR2 YYDKDF (reference sequence).

The chain combines TRBV4-1 with TRBJ2-7; 7 nucleotides line up with TRBD2. The V and J ends lost 1 base and 4 bases, in that order; junction bases with no gene match: 7. Germline CDR1 MGHRA, CDR2 YSYEKL. The CDR3 contains 15 residues. CDR3 coding DNA: TGCGCCAGCAGCCAAGTTGGCGGGAGCGGGTACGAGCAGTACTTC. This translates into CASSQVGGSGYEQYF.

This clone was detected once. The DNA for the CDR3 is TGTGCCAGCAGCGTAGGTTCAGGGCTTAGTGAAAAACTGTTTTTT. It encodes CASSVGSGLSEKLFF. The J gene is TRBJ1-4, the V gene TRBV9; TRBD1 is a possible D gene (5 bases). This CDR3 has 15 residues. V was shortened by 0 bases and J by 7 bases, with 13 bases between the two germline ends. Germline values: CDR1 SGDLS, CDR2 YYNGEE.

The chain employs TRBV30 and TRBJ1-1, with D uncertain. CDR3 size: 15 residues. Trimming cost V 0 bases and J 0 bases, with 11 bases left between them. Germline values: CDR1 GTSNPN, CDR2 SVGIG (reference sequence). The CDR3 DNA sequence: TGTGCCTGGAGTGTATACCCCAGAATGAACACTGAAGCTTTCTTT. As protein: CAWSVYPRMNTEAFF.

Only a few counts were recorded for this clone. This rearrangement joins TRBV18 to TRBJ1-1; the match to TRBD1 covers 8 bases. J lost 8 bases, V lost 2 bases, and 10 bases had no gene match. The CDR3 covers 15 residues. Germline V gene sequence: CDR1 KGHSH, CDR2 LQKENI. The CDR3 DNA follows: TGTGCCAGCTCACCAGCAGGGGGCTTAGCGGGGGAAGCTTTCTTT. Amino acid sequence: CASSPAGGLAGEAFF.

CDR3 sequence: CATLRRGGANSNQPQHF. DNA for the CDR3: TGTGCCACCTTGAGGAGAGGGGGGGCGAATAGCAATCAGCCCCAGCATTTT. The V call is TRBV27, the J call TRBJ1-5; maybe TRBD1 (6 bases). CDR3 size: 17 residues. The V end was cut by 10 bases, the J end by 0 bases, with 22 bases between. Germline V lookup: CDR1 MNHEY, CDR2 SMNVEV (reference sequence).

J is TRBJ1-4 and V is TRBV7-9; unclear D gene. V lost 4 bases and J lost 8, with 20 bases in between. The CDR3 consists of 16 residues. Germline lookup yields CDR1 SEHNR and CDR2 FQNEAQ (reference sequence). The DNA for the CDR3 is TGTGCCAGCAGCTCCTCCTTGACGGCCGTTAAGGAAAAACTGTTTTTT. Protein: CASSSSLTAVKEKLFF.

The chain joins TRBV7-2 to TRBJ1-2; no firm D call. Germline lookup yields CDR1 SGHTA and CDR2 FQGNSA. The length of the CDR3 is 14 residues. Trimming removed 3 bases from V and 8 bases from J, with 16 bases in between. The CDR3 sequence: CASSFMARAEGYTF. CDR3 in DNA: TGTGCCAGCAGCTTTATGGCGAGGGCGGAAGGCTACACCTTC.

The CDR3 here is CASSFFSYRGRFSTDTQYF. Here the CDR3 DNA reads TGTGCCAGCAGCTTTTTCTCCTACAGGGGGCGTTTTTCCACAGATACGCAGTATTTT. The chain links TRBV7-8 to TRBJ2-3; TRBD1 matches 9 bases. This CDR3 has 19 residues. V trimming: 3 bases; J trimming: 2 bases; junction bases outside the gene matches: 15. Germline CDR1 is SGHVS and CDR2 is FQNEAQ.

V gene TRBV7-9 combines with J gene TRBJ2-7; D gene uncertain. The CDR3 runs to 12 residues. V was shortened by 6 bases and J by 6 bases, with 12 bases between the two germline ends. Looked up from germline, CDR1 is SEHNR and CDR2 is FQNEAQ (reference sequence). The CDR3 spells CASSTLSREQYF. DNA for the CDR3: TGTGCCAGCAGTACCCTTAGCCGCGAGCAGTACTTC.

V usage is TRBV6-1 and J usage is TRBJ2-5, with D possibly being TRBD1 (5 bases). The germline V gene encodes CDR1 MNHNS and CDR2 SASEGT. CDR3 length equals 14 residues. Trimming cost V 2 bases and J 5 bases, with 12 bases left between them. The CDR3 loop reads CASSENQGRETQYF. The CDR3 bases are TGTGCCAGCAGTGAAAATCAGGGAAGGGAGACCCAGTACTTC.

The V call is TRBV28, the J call TRBJ1-2; 7 nucleotides align to TRBD1. This CDR3 contains 13 residues. Looked up from germline, CDR1 is MDHEN and CDR2 is SYDVKM. V lost 6 bases to trimming and J lost 4 bases; unmatched junction nucleotides: 5. CDR3: CASSQPGGYGYTF. The CDR3 DNA reads as TGTGCCAGCAGCCAACCAGGGGGCTATGGCTACACCTTC.

The chain carries TRBV11-3 and TRBJ2-1, with D uncertain. V was shortened by 5 bases and J by 9 bases, with 20 bases between the two germline ends. CDR1 and CDR2 (germline): SGHNT, YENEEA. The CDR3 totals 15 residues. The CDR3 coding sequence is TGTGCCAGCAGCCCCCGCGGCAATGGAGTCGGTGAGCAGTTCTTC. This translates into CASSPRGNGVGEQFF.

The chain uses TRBV10-3 and TRBJ2-3; 12 bases line up with TRBD2. The CDR3 sequence is 17 residues long. Germline assignment: CDR1 ENHRY and CDR2 SYGVKD. V shed 2 bases and J 5 bases; nucleotides not matched to a gene: 8. The CDR3 here is CAISEARLAGELDTQYF. In nucleotides, the CDR3 is TGTGCCATCAGTGAGGCGCGACTAGCGGGAGAGTTAGATACGCAGTATTTT.

J is TRBJ1-4 and V is TRBV30; D is possibly TRBD1 (6 bases). The germline CDR1 and CDR2 sequences are GTSNPN and SVGIG (reference sequence). V lost 8 bases and J lost 10, with 20 bases in between. This CDR3 has 13 residues. This CDR3 is CAGSGTLYGKLFF. For the CDR3, the DNA is TGTGCCGGGTCCGGGACACTGTATGGAAAACTGTTTTTT.

Worth noting for this clone: An end of the junction differs from the germline gene, which may be a read error. The CDR3 nucleotides are TGTGCCAGCAGTTTATTAGGGCTAGCGGGAGTCGACTTC. Encoded protein: CASSLLGLAGVDF. This sequence joins TRBV28 and TRBJ2-7; the match to TRBD2 covers 10 bases. The germline CDR1 and CDR2 sequences are MDHEN and SYDVKM. The CDR3 totals 13 residues.

This clone showed up just once. This chain uses TRBV2 with TRBJ2-4; the D is unclear. V lost 4 bases to trimming and J lost 0 bases, with 13 bases between them. The CDR3 totals 16 residues. Germline V gene sequence: CDR1 SNHLY, CDR2 FYNNEI. CDR3 nucleotide sequence: TGTGCCAGCAGTGTGGGCCAGGCCTTAGCCAAAAACATTCAGTACTTC. Its protein product is CASSVGQALAKNIQYF.

The chain has TRBV19 and TRBJ1-1, with D unresolved. Germline CDR1 and CDR2: LNHDA and SQIVND (reference sequence). Trimming removed 9 bases from V and 1 base from J, with 12 bases in between. This CDR3 spans 13 amino acids. CDR3 protein: CASRRTENTEAFF. CDR3 DNA sequence: TGTGCCAGCCGGAGGACCGAGAACACTGAAGCTTTCTTT.

The rearrangement links TRBV29-1 to TRBJ1-1; TRBD1 is a possible D gene (6 bases). V was pared by 4 bases and J by 4 bases, with 13 bases between. Per the germline V gene, CDR1 is SQVTM and CDR2 is ANQGSEA. This CDR3 is built from 13 residues. CDR3 loop: CSVGSGGGTEAFF. CDR3 coding DNA: TGCAGCGTTGGGTCAGGAGGGGGCACTGAAGCTTTCTTT.

V gene TRBV6-1 combines with J gene TRBJ2-2; tentatively, D is TRBD2 (6 bases). The V end was cut by 3 bases, the J end by 4 bases, with 12 bases between. The CDR3 runs 15 residues. Germline CDR1 MNHNS, CDR2 SASEGT. In DNA, the CDR3 is TGTGCCAGCAGTGAGGGGGGTTGGCGCACCGGGGAGCTGTTTTTT. Protein sequence: CASSEGGWRTGELFF.

This chain links TRBV7-9 with TRBJ1-5, with 8 bases matching TRBD1. Germline lookup yields CDR1 SEHNR and CDR2 FQNEAQ (reference sequence). The CDR3 is 16 amino acids. The ends lost 5 bases at V and 0 bases at J; junction bases unmatched: 6. CDR3 region: CASSEDRAYSNQPQHF. The CDR3 region has the DNA TGTGCCAGCAGCGAGGACAGGGCATATAGCAATCAGCCCCAGCATTTT. The entire variable domain, with the rest obtained from reference TRBV7-9 and TRBJ1-5, is as follows: DTGVSQNPRHKITKRGQNVTFRCDPISEHNRLYWYRQTLGQGPEFLTYFQNEAQLEKSRLLSDRFSAERPKGSFSTLEIQRTEQGDSAMYLCASSEDRAYSNQPQHFGDGTRLSIL.

This rearrangement joins TRBV25-1 to TRBJ1-5; TRBD1 agrees at 7 bases. The CDR3 is 13 amino acids. CDR1 is MGHDK, CDR2 SYGVNS, per germline. Losses at the gene ends were 4 bases for V and 6 bases for J; bases not matched to a gene: 3. CDR3 in amino acids: CASSGQGFQPQHF. DNA for the CDR3: TGTGCCAGCAGTGGACAGGGTTTTCAGCCCCAGCATTTT.

This clone has only one observation. This sequence joins TRBV5-1 and TRBJ2-7; D is unclear. The ends were cut back, 0 bases at V and 1 base at J, with 8 bases in the middle. Germline loops: CDR1 SGHRS, CDR2 YFSETQ. This CDR3 has 14 residues. DNA for the CDR3: TGCGCCAGCAGCTTGGATCCGGGTTCCTACGAGCAGTACTTC. Its translation: CASSLDPGSYEQYF.